Included here is one T cell receptor beta chain sequence, with context. Libraries were prepared by immunoSEQ multiplex PCR; TCRdb keeps only in-frame clonotypes and omits some of them. Of under 70,000 clones listed, approximately 91% were seen once; the top ten hold roughly 0.29%. Germline V lookup: CDR1 MDHEN, CDR2 SYDVKM. CDR3 size: 14 residues. After removal of 6 bases from V and 6 bases from J, the junction contained 11 bases not matched to a gene. The data originate from a study of T cell changes during pregnancy in multiple sclerosis. The TCR sequence derives from a female donor with multiple sclerosis, enrolled in a pregnancy study. Sequencing used CD4+ T cells from peripheral blood mononuclear cells, obtained after pregnancy. This chain uses TRBV28 with TRBJ2-7; 7 nucleotides agree with TRBD2. The CDR3 DNA follows: TGTGCCAGCAGGCGGGGGTTCCGACTCGCCGAGCAGTACTTC. Translation gives CASRRGFRLAEQYF. Filled out from reference TRBV28 and TRBJ2-7, the complete variable domain reads DVKVTQSSRYLVKRTGEKVFLECVQDMDHENMFWYRQDPGLGLRLIYFSYDVKMKEKGDIPEGYSVSREKKERFSLILESASTNQTSMYLCASRRGFRLAEQYFGPGTRLTVT.